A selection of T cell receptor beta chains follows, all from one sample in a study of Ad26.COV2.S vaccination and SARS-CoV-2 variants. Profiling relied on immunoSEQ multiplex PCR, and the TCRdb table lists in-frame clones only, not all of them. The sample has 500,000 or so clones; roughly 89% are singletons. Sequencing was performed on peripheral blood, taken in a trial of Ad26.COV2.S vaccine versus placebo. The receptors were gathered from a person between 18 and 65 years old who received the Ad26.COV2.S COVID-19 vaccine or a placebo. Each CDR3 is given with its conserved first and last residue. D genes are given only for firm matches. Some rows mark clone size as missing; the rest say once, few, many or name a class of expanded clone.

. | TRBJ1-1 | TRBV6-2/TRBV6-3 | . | CASSYAHRNTEAFF | TGTGCCAGCAGTTACGCCCATAGGAACACTGAAGCTTTCTTT
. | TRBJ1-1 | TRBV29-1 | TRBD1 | CSVEARLTGGEAFF | TGCAGCGTTGAAGCCCGCCTGACAGGGGGTGAAGCTTTCTTT
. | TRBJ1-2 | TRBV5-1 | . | CASRWTGNGYTF | TGCGCCAGCAGGTGGACCGGGAATGGCTACACCTTC
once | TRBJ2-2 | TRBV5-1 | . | CASRAGINTGELFF | TGCGCCAGCAGGGCGGGGATTAACACCGGGGAGCTGTTTTTT
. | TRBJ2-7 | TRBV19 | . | CASSIGHPGGYEQYF | TGTGCCAGTAGTATAGGACACCCAGGAGGTTACGAGCAGTACTTC
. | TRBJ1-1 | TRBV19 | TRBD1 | CASSPHRGVLTEAFF | TGTGCCAGTAGTCCTCACAGGGGAGTATTAACTGAAGCTTTCTTT
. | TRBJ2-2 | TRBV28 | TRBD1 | CASRRTGFNTGELFF | TGTGCCAGCAGACGGACAGGGTTTAACACCGGGGAGCTGTTTTTT
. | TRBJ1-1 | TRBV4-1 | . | CASSQIPGLKHYTEAFF | TGCGCCAGCAGCCAGATTCCGGGTCTCAAACATTACACTGAAGCTTTCTTT
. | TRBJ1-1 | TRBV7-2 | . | CASSSTRGNTEAFF | TGTGCCAGCAGCTCCACACGAGGGAACACTGAAGCTTTCTTT
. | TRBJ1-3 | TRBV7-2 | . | CASSLGPVNTIYF | TGTGCCAGCAGCTTAGGGCCGGTGAACACCATATATTTT
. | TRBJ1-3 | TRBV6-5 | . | CATFRWGAGNTIYF | TGTGCCACTTTCCGATGGGGGGCTGGAAACACCATATATTTT
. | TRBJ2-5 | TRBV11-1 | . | CASSLRSSGRETQYF | TGTGCCAGCAGCTTACGATCTTCTGGCAGAGAGACCCAGTACTTC
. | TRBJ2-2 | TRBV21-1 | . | CASSESGGDTGELFF | TGTGCCAGCAGCGAGAGCGGGGGTGACACCGGGGAGCTGTTTTTT
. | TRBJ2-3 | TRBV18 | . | CASSRPSTDTQYF | TGTGCCAGCTCACGGCCTAGCACAGATACGCAGTATTTT
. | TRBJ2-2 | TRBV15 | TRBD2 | CATSSGLAGVPGELFF | TGTGCCACCAGCAGCGGACTAGCGGGAGTTCCCGGGGAGCTGTTTTTT
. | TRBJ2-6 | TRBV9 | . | CASSGTETSRSGANVLTF | TGTGCCAGCAGCGGAACAGAGACTAGTCGCTCTGGGGCCAACGTCCTGACTTTC
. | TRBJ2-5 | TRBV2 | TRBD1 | CASGQGALGETQYF | TGTGCCAGTGGACAGGGGGCATTGGGAGAGACCCAGTACTTC
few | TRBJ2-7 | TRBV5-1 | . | CASSLRQAASREQYF | TGCGCCAGCAGCCTTAGACAGGCCGCTTCGCGGGAGCAGTACTTC
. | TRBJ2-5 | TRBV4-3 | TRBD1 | CASSQGKQGQETQYF | TGCGCCAGCAGCCAAGGGAAACAGGGGCAAGAGACCCAGTACTTC
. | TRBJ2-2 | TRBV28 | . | CASSGITGRSAGELFF | TGTGCCAGCAGTGGCATTACAGGGAGGTCTGCCGGGGAGCTGTTTTTT
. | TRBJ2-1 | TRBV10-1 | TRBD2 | CASSLPRILAGDEQFF | TGCGCCAGCAGCCTCCCCCGGATACTAGCGGGAGATGAGCAGTTCTTC
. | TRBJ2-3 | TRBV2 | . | CASSGGFLTDTQYF | TGTGCCAGCAGTGGGGGGTTCCTCACAGATACGCAGTATTTT
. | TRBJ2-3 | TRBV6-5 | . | CASNGNSDTQYF | TGTGCCAGCAACGGGAATTCAGATACGCAGTATTTT
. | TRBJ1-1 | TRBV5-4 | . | CASRQLTGLGTEAFF | TGTGCCAGCAGGCAACTAACAGGGTTGGGCACTGAAGCTTTCTTT
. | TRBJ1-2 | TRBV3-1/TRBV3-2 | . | CASSPIGFGYTF | TGTGCCAGCAGTCCTATTGGGTTCGGCTACACCTTC
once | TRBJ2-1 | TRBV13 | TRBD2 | CASSLLGLADSYNEQFF | TGTGCCAGCAGCTTATTGGGACTAGCGGACTCCTACAATGAGCAGTTCTTC
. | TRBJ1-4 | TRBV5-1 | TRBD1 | CASSYRQGTEKLFF | TGCGCCAGCAGCTACCGACAGGGGACCGAAAAACTGTTTTTT
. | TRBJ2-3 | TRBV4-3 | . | CASSQSGNTDTQYF | TGCGCCAGCAGCCAGAGCGGAAACACAGATACGCAGTATTTT
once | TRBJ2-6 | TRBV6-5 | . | CASSLDSGANVLTF | TGTGCCAGCAGTTTGGACTCTGGGGCCAACGTCCTGACTTTC
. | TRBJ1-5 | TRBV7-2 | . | CASSTQGWGQPQHF | TGTGCCAGCAGCACTCAGGGGTGGGGCCAGCCCCAGCATTTT
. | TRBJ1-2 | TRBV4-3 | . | CASSQGRAGYGYTF | TGCGCCAGCAGCCAAGGCAGAGCAGGGTATGGCTACACCTTC
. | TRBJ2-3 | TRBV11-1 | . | CASSFRAPDTQYF | TGTGCCAGCAGCTTCCGGGCCCCAGATACGCAGTATTTT
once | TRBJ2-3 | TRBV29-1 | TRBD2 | CSVEKLAGHTDTQYF | TGCAGCGTTGAAAAGCTAGCGGGACACACAGATACGCAGTATTTT
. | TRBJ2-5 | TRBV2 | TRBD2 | CARGLAETQYF | TGTGCCAGGGGACTAGCGGAGACCCAGTACTTC
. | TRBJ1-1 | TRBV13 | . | CASSLGRRGTEAFF | TGTGCCAGCAGCTTAGGCAGGCGGGGCACTGAAGCTTTCTTT
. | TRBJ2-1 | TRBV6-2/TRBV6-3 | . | CASSYGWPYNEQFF | TGTGCCAGCAGTTACGGGTGGCCCTACAATGAGCAGTTCTTC
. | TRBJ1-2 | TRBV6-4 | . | CASSDPSGRGGYTF | TGTGCCAGCAGTGATCCCTCAGGGCGAGGAGGCTACACCTTC
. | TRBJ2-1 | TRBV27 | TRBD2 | CASSLRREPYNEQFF | TGTGCCAGCAGTTTAAGGCGGGAGCCCTACAATGAGCAGTTCTTC
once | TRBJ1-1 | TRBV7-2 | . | CASSLAGGITEAFF | TGTGCCAGCAGCTTAGCGGGGGGGATCACTGAAGCTTTCTTT
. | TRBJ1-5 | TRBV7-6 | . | CASSLAMGPQHF | TGTGCCAGCAGCTTAGCTATGGGGCCCCAGCATTTT
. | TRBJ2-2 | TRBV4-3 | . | CASSQEGTWGELFF | TGCGCCAGCAGCCAAGAAGGGACCTGGGGGGAGCTGTTTTTT
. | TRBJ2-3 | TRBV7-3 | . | CASSYRSPSTDTQYF | TGTGCCAGCAGCTACCGGAGCCCATCCACAGATACGCAGTATTTT
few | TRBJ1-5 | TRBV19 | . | CASTYRRAGQPQHF | TGTGCCAGTACCTACAGGAGGGCGGGTCAGCCCCAGCATTTT
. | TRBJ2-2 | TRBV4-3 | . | CASSGLRGELFF | TGCGCCAGCAGTGGACTGAGAGGGGAGCTGTTTTTT
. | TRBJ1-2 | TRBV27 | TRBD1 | CASSLSPLDRDGYTF | TGTGCCAGCAGTTTATCCCCCCTGGACAGGGATGGCTACACCTTC
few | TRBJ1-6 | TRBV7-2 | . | CASSQGVGRYSPLHF | TGTGCCAGCAGCCAAGGGGTGGGAAGGTATTCACCCCTCCACTTT
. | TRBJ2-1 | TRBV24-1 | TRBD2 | CATRGEAYNEQFF | TGTGCCACCCGGGGGGAAGCCTACAATGAGCAGTTCTTC
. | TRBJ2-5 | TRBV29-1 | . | CSVDRAGAKETQYF | TGCAGCGTTGATAGGGCAGGGGCGAAGGAGACCCAGTACTTC
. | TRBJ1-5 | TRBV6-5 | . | CASSYSRSDQPQHF | TGTGCCAGCAGTTACTCGAGGTCGGATCAGCCCCAGCATTTT
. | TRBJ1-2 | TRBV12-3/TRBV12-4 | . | CASSYDLDISYTF | TGTGCCAGCAGTTACGACCTCGATATCAGCTACACCTTC